Listed below are T cell receptor beta chains from one sample, sequenced in a study of T cell clusters in autoimmune cytopenias. TCRdb re-called the multiplex PCR reads and catalogs CDR3 proteins one per entry, DNA excluded. The sample features several thousand distinct CDR3 sequences, with under 6.5% in its top ten. Input material: peripheral blood. Source of these receptors: a human donor with an autoimmune cytopenia or autoimmune hepatitis (not recorded which). Each CDR3 is given with its conserved first and last residue. Expanded clones get a size class; other rows say once, few or many, or leave the size out.

CDR3aa	v_gene	j_gene	abundance
CASSLAYTGELFF	TRBV7-2	TRBJ2-2	-
CASSFTGVNSPLHF	TRBV5-1	TRBJ1-6	-
CASSFHTSGGPDTQYF	TRBV6-6	TRBJ2-3	-
CSVEGTSGLNEQFF	TRBV29-1	TRBJ2-1	-
CASSSSTSGSTDTQYF	TRBV7-6	TRBJ2-3	-
CAWVRGANEQFF	TRBV30	TRBJ2-1	medium-sized
CASRQGRVTNEKLFF	TRBV12-3/TRBV12-4	TRBJ1-4	medium-sized
CASSSHRSSGNTIYF	TRBV6-5	TRBJ1-3	medium-sized
CASSRGGSYNEQFF	TRBV27	TRBJ2-1	medium-sized
CSVRDRGATEAFF	TRBV29-1	TRBJ1-1	medium-sized
CASSLSDVVGVRGYEQYF	TRBV12-3/TRBV12-4	TRBJ2-7	-
CASSLAKGQVIPGYTF	TRBV7-2	TRBJ1-2	-
CASSLAVMGVQGYTF	TRBV19	TRBJ1-2	-
CASSRRAGQASYGYTF	TRBV5-5	TRBJ1-2	medium-sized
CASSLLNGDTQYF	TRBV7-9	TRBJ2-3	medium-sized
CATSEQGDYGYTF	TRBV24-1	TRBJ1-2	-
CASSPSRDRANYGYTF	TRBV18	TRBJ1-2	-
CSAYIGGETQYF	TRBV20-1	TRBJ2-5	-
CASSLRNRVQPQHF	TRBV5-6	TRBJ1-5	medium-sized
CASASDRTDTQYF	TRBV19	TRBJ2-3	medium-sized
CASSRGLVDVYEQYF	TRBV6-2/TRBV6-3	TRBJ2-7	medium-sized
CASSLGGGDTDTQYF	TRBV5-4	TRBJ2-3	-
CASSLWTENTEAFF	TRBV12-3/TRBV12-4	TRBJ1-1	medium-sized
CASSLEGGSSGYTF	TRBV4-3	TRBJ1-2	-
CASSRTDYSGNTIYF	TRBV19	TRBJ1-3	medium-sized
CSVDADRYGHGYTF	TRBV29-1	TRBJ1-2	large
CASKPDLLSYEQYF	TRBV19	TRBJ2-7	medium-sized
CASRPLGAGASYEQYF	TRBV6-5	TRBJ2-7	medium-sized
CASSPGQGGSYNSPLHF	TRBV11-2	TRBJ1-6	-
CASVPGQGGRTGELFF	TRBV27	TRBJ2-2	medium-sized
CASSRTGTGGNQPQHF	TRBV12-3/TRBV12-4	TRBJ1-5	-
CASSLSAAGGAQYF	TRBV12-3/TRBV12-4	TRBJ2-3	medium-sized
CASWGGLHEQYF	TRBV18	TRBJ2-7	medium-sized
CASSPLPGSGANVLTF	TRBV7-9	TRBJ2-6	medium-sized
CASSRISYRTDTQYF	TRBV7-9	TRBJ2-3	-
CASRADMTREKLFF	TRBV19	TRBJ1-4	medium-sized
CASSQEAGSSGEQYF	TRBV4-3	TRBJ2-7	-
CASTLAGETQYF	TRBV6-5	TRBJ2-5	medium-sized
CASSSTSGELPNTGELFF	TRBV5-6	TRBJ2-2	medium-sized
CASSLSQVRNYGYTF	TRBV28	TRBJ1-2	-
CASSPDQETQYF	TRBV6-5	TRBJ2-5	medium-sized
CASSSTGGGYTF	TRBV6-5	TRBJ1-2	-
CASSPGTGNEQYF	TRBV18	TRBJ2-7	-
CASAPRMPYEQYF	TRBV27	TRBJ2-7	medium-sized
CASSPLTSGGRGKQFF	TRBV7-4	TRBJ2-1	-
CAWSVLTFYGYTF	TRBV30	TRBJ1-2	medium-sized
CASSYSGLAGGQYNEQFF	TRBV6-5	TRBJ2-1	medium-sized
CASSTGRSYEQYF	TRBV19	TRBJ2-7	medium-sized